This T cell receptor beta chain was recorded in a study of blood T cell repertoires in COVID-19. Authors' methods: Amplification from reference gene primers served as the basis for estimated nucleated cell counts. Generated by immunoSEQ multiplex PCR, the TCRdb table keeps only in-frame clones and is missing some. V, J and clone size derive from that table, while D and trimming were established from the DNA sequence. The table records approximately 25,000 clones, roughly 74% of them present only once. CDR3 length equals 13 residues. Trimming shortened V by 8 bases and J by 2 bases, and 10 bases separated the two germline ends. Germline V CDR1 and CDR2: WSHSY, SAAADI. In its sample, this clone was seen a few times.

This chain uses TRBV10-2 with TRBJ2-1; D is unclear. Sequences were obtained from peripheral blood. The TCR sequence derives from a man between 45 and 60 years old with COVID-19, enrolled during active disease. The CDR3 protein is CASRQSTYNEQFF. CDR3 sequence (DNA): TGCGCCAGCCGCCAGTCAACCTACAATGAGCAGTTCTTC.